This entry features one T cell receptor beta chain sequence. Its antigen is as yet unknown. This sample is part of a study of cytomegalovirus exposure and HLA in healthy donors. Study findings and constraints: Researchers left out some V segments, among them TRBV6-2 and TRBV6-3, as indistinguishable. An analysis was carried out later, and it reportedly showed fewer N-insertions in an Asian-associated ancestry cluster than the approximately 700-donor mean.

The CDR3 runs to 15 residues. Germline CDR1 and CDR2: MGHDK and SYGVNS. Trimming removed 6 bases from V and 8 bases from J; junction bases left unmatched: 10. This PCR relied on a set of 60 Vbeta primers and 13 Jbeta primers. As originally analysed: Unique TCR beta chains numbered approximately 80 million in a later analysis, with roughly 11 million shared. Using immunoSEQ multiplex PCR, the repertoire was profiled, and TCRdb retains in-frame clones only, with some absent. Clonal size and the V and J genes are those of that table, whereas D and trimming came from the DNA. The data show about 130,000 clones, with 75% to 85% seen just once and around 2.1% held by the top ten.

Sequenced input: PBMCs. The chain has TRBV25-1 and TRBJ1-4, with 9 bases identical to TRBD1. This clonotype was obtained from a man in his forties or fifties in good health and CMV-seronegative. The CDR3 DNA reads TGTGCCAGCAGCCGGGGTACAGGGGGCGGAGAAAAACTGTTTTTT. This sequence encodes CASSRGTGGGEKLFF. The whole variable domain, filled in from reference TRBV25-1 and TRBJ1-4, reads EADIYQTPRYLVIGTGKKITLECSQTMGHDKMYWYQQDPGMELHLIHYSYGVNSTEKGDLSSESTVSRIRTEHFPLTLESARPSHTSQYLCASSRGTGGGEKLFFGSGTQLSVL.